This TCR beta chain was obtained from a study of T cell responses to AZD1222 COVID-19 vaccine. This CDR3 spans 15 amino acids. CDR1 and CDR2 from the germline V gene are SGHDT and YYEEEE. V was trimmed by 3 bases and J by 7 bases, leaving 14 bases between them. Concerning this clone itself: Its antigen is undetermined.

Study-level results: The repertoires were collected only after the peak T cell response.

TCRdb's copy holds only in-frame clones and misses some; the assay was immunoSEQ multiplex PCR. The sample has some 200,000 clones, roughly 88% seen once. This chain joins TRBV5-6 and TRBJ1-6; D ambiguous. The specimen was peripheral blood, collected on day 0 of AZD1222 vaccination. The receptor's source is an adult in good health. CDR3 DNA sequence: TGTGCCAGCAGCTCGGTCGGGATACTCAATTCACCCCTCCACTTT. As protein: CASSSVGILNSPLHF.